Below are 20 T cell receptor beta chains sequenced from a single sample in a study of cytomegalovirus exposure and HLA in healthy donors. Use of 60 Vbeta and 13 Jbeta primers characterized the PCR. Generated by immunoSEQ multiplex PCR, the TCRdb table keeps only in-frame clones and is missing some. The data hold over 150,000 clones, with over 70% observed a single time. The sample was PBMCs. These receptors were obtained from a woman aged 45-59 years in good health and CMV-seropositive.

The V and J genes are TRBV4-3 and TRBJ2-3; the D gene is possibly TRBD2 (6 bases). V was clipped by 4 bases and J by 3 bases, with 17 bases between them. Germline CDR1 is LGHNA and CDR2 is YSLEER. The CDR3 spans 16 residues. The CDR3 reads CASSPLGGSGTDTQYF. As DNA, the CDR3 is TGCGCCAGCAGCCCCCTCGGAGGGTCCGGTACAGATACGCAGTATTTT.

This sequence joins TRBV9 and TRBJ2-3; 14 bases agree with TRBD2. V trimming: 2 bases; J trimming: 3 bases; junction bases outside the gene matches: 2. The germline V gene has CDR1 SGDLS and CDR2 YYNGEE. The CDR3 covers 16 residues. The CDR3 sequence: CASSVGTSGGTDTQYF. The DNA of the CDR3 is TGTGCCAGCAGCGTCGGGACTAGCGGGGGTACAGATACGCAGTATTTT. The complete variable domain, with remaining parts taken from reference TRBV9 and TRBJ2-3, reads DSGVTQTPKHLITATGQRVTLRCSPRSGDLSVYWYQQSLDQGLQFLIQYYNGEERAKGNILERFSAQQFPDLHSELNLSSLELGDSALYFCASSVGTSGGTDTQYFGPGTRLTVL.

This chain joins TRBV7-6 and TRBJ2-5; TRBD2 might be the D (5 bases). The V end was cut by 4 bases, the J end by 9 bases, with 21 bases between. This CDR3 is 15 amino acids long. The germline CDR1 and CDR2 sequences are SGHVS and FNYEAQ. CDR3 DNA sequence: TGTGCCAGCAGCTCCAGGAACCGGGAAGGATTGGCCCAGTACTTC. This encodes CASSSRNREGLAQYF. Variable domain in full (rest from reference TRBV7-6 and TRBJ2-5): GAGVSQSPRYKVTKRGQDVALRCDPISGHVSLYWYRQALGQGPEFLTYFNYEAQQDKSGLPNDRFSAERPEGSISTLTIQRTEQRDSAMYRCASSSRNREGLAQYFGPGTRLLVL.

This clone was seen more than once but under ten times. The gene calls are TRBV18 and TRBJ1-3, with D possibly TRBD1 on 5 matching bases. The CDR3 is made up of 16 amino acids. The V and J ends lost 5 bases and 3 bases respectively, with 17 bases between them. The germline V gene encodes CDR1 KGHSH and CDR2 LQKENI. The CDR3 DNA follows: TGTGCCAGCTCAAAGGACACAGGTGGTAGTGGAAACACCATATATTTT. It yields the protein CASSKDTGGSGNTIYF. Together with reference TRBV18 and TRBJ1-3, the CDR3 gives the full variable domain: NAGVMQNPRHLVRRRGQEARLRCSPMKGHSHVYWYRQLPEEGLKFMVYLQKENIIDESGMPKERFSAEFPKEGPSILRIQQVVRGDSAAYFCASSKDTGGSGNTIYFGEGSWLTVV.

This chain links TRBV6-5 with TRBJ2-3; D call uncertain. The CDR3 has 13 amino acids. In germline, CDR1 is MNHEY, CDR2 SVGAGI. V was clipped by 0 bases and J by 2 bases, with 3 bases between them. The CDR3 loop reads CASSYSYTDTQYF. The CDR3 nucleotides read TGTGCCAGCAGTTACTCGTACACAGATACGCAGTATTTT.

The chain is built from TRBV7-8 and TRBJ1-5; D may be TRBD1 (6 bases). The CDR3 contains 15 residues. V lost 5 bases and J 6 bases, leaving 17 bases between the germline ends. CDR1 is SGHVS and CDR2 is FQNEAQ in the germline V gene. CDR3 in amino acids: CASSPRAGDSQPQHF. CDR3 DNA sequence: TGTGCCAGCAGCCCCCGGGCAGGGGATAGTCAGCCCCAGCATTTT. The variable domain in full, with the rest retrieved from reference TRBV7-8 and TRBJ1-5, is GAGVSQSPRYKVAKRGQDVALRCDPISGHVSLFWYQQALGQGPEFLTYFQNEAQLDKSGLPSDRFFAERPEGSVSTLKIQRTQQEDSAVYLCASSPRAGDSQPQHFGDGTRLSIL.

This clone was detected only a few times. The V and J genes are TRBV5-1 and TRBJ2-3; D call uncertain. The ends were cut back, 2 bases at V and 0 bases at J, with 7 bases in the middle. The CDR3 consists of 14 residues. In germline, CDR1 is SGHRS, CDR2 YFSETQ. DNA for the CDR3: TGCGCCAGCAGCTTCGAGTCTAGCACAGATACGCAGTATTTT. Its protein product is CASSFESSTDTQYF.

This clone has a handful of counts. The V gene is TRBV29-1, the J gene TRBJ1-2, with TRBD1 identical over 7 bases. V lost 7 bases to trimming and J lost 4 bases; unmatched junction nucleotides: 12. The CDR3 extends over 14 amino acids. Germline assignment: CDR1 SQVTM and CDR2 ANQGSEA. The chain's CDR3 is CSAREAGGSYGYTF. DNA of the CDR3: TGCAGCGCCAGGGAGGCAGGGGGGAGCTATGGCTACACCTTC.

This sequence joins TRBV10-3 and TRBJ1-2, with 9 bases fitting TRBD1. Germline V gene lookup returns CDR1 ENHRY and CDR2 SYGVKD. The V and J ends lost 5 bases and 5 bases, in that order; junction bases with no gene match: 6. The CDR3 is made up of 14 amino acids. The CDR3 spells CAISLQGAGYGYTF. Here the CDR3 DNA reads TGTGCCATCAGTCTACAGGGGGCCGGGTATGGCTACACCTTC.

The chain employs TRBV11-3 and TRBJ2-2; 8 positions match TRBD2. The germline gives CDR1 SGHNT, CDR2 YENEEA. The CDR3 loop spans 15 amino acids. The V gene end was trimmed by 6 bases and the J gene end by 5 bases; junction bases not matched to a gene: 8. Here the CDR3 DNA reads TGTGCCAGCAGATCGGGTAGCGGGGCGACCGGGGAGCTGTTTTTT. This sequence encodes CASRSGSGATGELFF.

This clone has a single count. The chain carries TRBV4-2 and TRBJ1-1, with 8 bases fitting TRBD1. The CDR3 has 16 residues. V dropped 0 bases and J dropped 6; count of bases not matched to a gene: 9. Germline values: CDR1 LGHNA, CDR2 YNFKEQ. The CDR3 protein is CASSQDRGQGAAEAFF. CDR3 bases: TGTGCCAGCAGCCAAGATCGCGGGCAGGGGGCCGCTGAAGCTTTCTTT.

This chain uses TRBV6-6 with TRBJ1-5; D gene uncertain. The CDR3 is 12 amino acids. Germline V gene lookup returns CDR1 MNHNY and CDR2 SVGAGI (reference sequence). With 8 bases removed from V and 8 bases from J, the gap between germline ends came to 13 bases. The CDR3 region has the DNA TGTGCCAGCGGAGGCGTAGGCGAGCCCCAGCATTTT. The encoded protein is CASGGVGEPQHF.

The chain carries TRBV5-6 and TRBJ2-7; no definite D call. Trimming took off 2 bases at V and 4 bases at J, with 7 bases between the two ends. The CDR3 is 12 residues long. Germline V gives CDR1 SGHDT, CDR2 YYEEEE. The CDR3 loop is CASSFRSYEQYF. In nucleotides, the CDR3 is TGTGCCAGCAGCTTTCGGTCTTACGAGCAGTACTTC.

This clone was detected once. The chain links TRBV9 to TRBJ2-3; 14 bases line up with TRBD2. The CDR3 has 16 residues. Trimming at V came to 4 bases and at J to 1 base, leaving 2 bases not matched to a gene. In germline, CDR1 is SGDLS, CDR2 YYNGEE. The CDR3 region has the DNA TGTGCCAGCAGCCCGGGACTAGCGGGGGGCACAGATACGCAGTATTTT. Its translation is CASSPGLAGGTDTQYF.

The chain is built from TRBV7-2 and TRBJ2-3, with TRBD1 matching 7 bases. CDR1 and CDR2 from the germline V gene are SGHTA and FQGNSA. V gave up 4 bases and J gave up 2 bases; unmatched junction bases: 3. This CDR3 is 14 amino acids long. The CDR3 here is CASSSTGYTDTQYF. In DNA form, the CDR3 reads TGTGCCAGCAGCTCGACAGGGTACACAGATACGCAGTATTTT.

This clone came up a few times. The chain carries TRBV18 and TRBJ2-7; 8 nucleotides line up with TRBD1. The V gene's germline CDR1 is KGHSH and CDR2 LQKENI. CDR3 size: 14 residues. With V trimmed by 1 base and J by 5 bases, 4 bases remained unmatched. The CDR3 protein is CASSPRRGPNEQYF. The CDR3 nucleotides are TGTGCCAGCTCACCACGCAGGGGGCCAAACGAGCAGTACTTC.

The chain couples TRBV18 to TRBJ2-7, with 13 bases identical to TRBD2. CDR1 KGHSH and CDR2 LQKENI come from the germline V gene. The CDR3 has 15 amino acids. The V and J ends lost 3 bases and 4 bases, in that order; junction bases with no gene match: 3. The CDR3 bases are TGTGCCAGCTCACCGGGACTAGCGGGATCATACGAGCAGTACTTC. Translation gives CASSPGLAGSYEQYF.

The table lists this clone with a few counts. V gene TRBV5-5 combines with J gene TRBJ1-2; D is possibly TRBD1 (6 bases). This CDR3 contains 14 residues. Germline assignment: CDR1 SGHKS and CDR2 YYEKEE (reference sequence). The ends were cut back, 1 base at V and 6 bases at J, with 13 bases in the middle. This CDR3 is CASSLYEGVNGYTF. CDR3 DNA: TGTGCCAGCAGCTTGTACGAGGGGGTCAATGGCTACACCTTC.

The CDR3 bases are TGTGCCAGCAGTGAAGACAGGGGGTTAGAGACCCAGTACTTC. Amino acid sequence: CASSEDRGLETQYF. This chain uses TRBV6-1 with TRBJ2-5, with 8 bases identical to TRBD1. V was clipped by 1 base and J by 4 bases; unmatched bases: 2. Per germline, CDR1 MNHNS and CDR2 SASEGT. This CDR3 has 14 residues.

The chain employs TRBV19 and TRBJ2-7, with 8 bases that match TRBD1. The CDR3 covers 15 residues. V gave up 4 bases and J gave up 0 bases; unmatched junction bases: 5. Germline CDR1 LNHDA, CDR2 SQIVND (reference sequence). This chain's CDR3 is CASSTQGAISYEQYF. Here the CDR3 DNA reads TGTGCCAGTAGTACCCAGGGGGCGATCTCCTACGAGCAGTACTTC.